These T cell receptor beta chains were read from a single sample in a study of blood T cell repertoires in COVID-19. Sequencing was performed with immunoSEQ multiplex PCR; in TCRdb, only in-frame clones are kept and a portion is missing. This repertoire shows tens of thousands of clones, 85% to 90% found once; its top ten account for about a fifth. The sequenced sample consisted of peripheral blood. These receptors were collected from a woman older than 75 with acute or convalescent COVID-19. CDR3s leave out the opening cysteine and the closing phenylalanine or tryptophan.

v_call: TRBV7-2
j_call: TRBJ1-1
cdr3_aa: ASSTQEDTEAF

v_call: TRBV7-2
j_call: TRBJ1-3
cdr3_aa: ASSDRRNSGNTIY

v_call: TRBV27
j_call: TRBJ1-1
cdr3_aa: ASSSYTRQGARTEAF

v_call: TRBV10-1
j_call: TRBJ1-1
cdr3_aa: ASSGREGSEAF

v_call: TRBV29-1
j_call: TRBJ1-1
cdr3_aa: SVEVPGYHPEAF

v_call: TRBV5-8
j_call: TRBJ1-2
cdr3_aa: ASSSDPGQGRGYT

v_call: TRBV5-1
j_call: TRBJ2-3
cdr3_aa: ASSLERGGDTQY

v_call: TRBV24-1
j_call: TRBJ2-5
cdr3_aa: ATSDTLSRQY

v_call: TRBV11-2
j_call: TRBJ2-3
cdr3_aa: ASSSHSGGPTDTQY

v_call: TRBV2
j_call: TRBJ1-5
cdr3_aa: ASSQFQGGNQPQH

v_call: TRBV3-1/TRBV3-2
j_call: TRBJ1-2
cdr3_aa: ASSQQGAGGYT

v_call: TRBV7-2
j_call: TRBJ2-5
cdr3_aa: ASSFFALPQETQY

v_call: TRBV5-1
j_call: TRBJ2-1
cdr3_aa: ASSSKGQNNEQF

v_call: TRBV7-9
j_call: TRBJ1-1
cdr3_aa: ASSQTGNTEAF

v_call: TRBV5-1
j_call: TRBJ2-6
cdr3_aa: ASSLGLASSSGANVLT

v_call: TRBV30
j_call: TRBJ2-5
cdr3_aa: AWSGGRGETQY

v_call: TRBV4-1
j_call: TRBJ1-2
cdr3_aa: ASSQVQSSYGYT

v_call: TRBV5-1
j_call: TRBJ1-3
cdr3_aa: ASSLAGTGSGNTIY

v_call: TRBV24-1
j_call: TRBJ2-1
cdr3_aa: ATSDSRDRESYNEQF

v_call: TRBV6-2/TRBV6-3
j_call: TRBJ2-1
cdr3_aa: ASSYSRVYNEQF

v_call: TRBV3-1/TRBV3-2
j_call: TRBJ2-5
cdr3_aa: ASSHALAGAKETQY

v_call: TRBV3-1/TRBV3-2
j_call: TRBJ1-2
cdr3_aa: ASSHRSSEGDYGYT

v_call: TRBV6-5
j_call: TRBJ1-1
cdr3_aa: ASSYSAGRTTEAF

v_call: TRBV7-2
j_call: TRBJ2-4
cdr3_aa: ASSPRKLAGGHKGDIQY

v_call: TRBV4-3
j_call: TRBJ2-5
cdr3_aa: ASSQDLLAGGRETQY

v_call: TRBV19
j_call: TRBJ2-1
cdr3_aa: ASSIPAGSYNEQF

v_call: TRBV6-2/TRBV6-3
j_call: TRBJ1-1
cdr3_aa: ASSPHGTGTEQAF

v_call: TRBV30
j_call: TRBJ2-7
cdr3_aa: AWSSGPRRAEQY

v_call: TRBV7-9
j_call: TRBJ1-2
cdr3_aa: ASSAVADDYGYT

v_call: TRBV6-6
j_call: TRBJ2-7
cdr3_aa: ASRLDSRQY

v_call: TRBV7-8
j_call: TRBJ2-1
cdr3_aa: ASSSGILNEQF

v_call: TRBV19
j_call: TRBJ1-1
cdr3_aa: ASSPDRGNTEAF

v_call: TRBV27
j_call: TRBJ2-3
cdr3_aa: ASSYGTEGTQY

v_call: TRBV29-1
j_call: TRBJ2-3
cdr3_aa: SVVLGPDTQY